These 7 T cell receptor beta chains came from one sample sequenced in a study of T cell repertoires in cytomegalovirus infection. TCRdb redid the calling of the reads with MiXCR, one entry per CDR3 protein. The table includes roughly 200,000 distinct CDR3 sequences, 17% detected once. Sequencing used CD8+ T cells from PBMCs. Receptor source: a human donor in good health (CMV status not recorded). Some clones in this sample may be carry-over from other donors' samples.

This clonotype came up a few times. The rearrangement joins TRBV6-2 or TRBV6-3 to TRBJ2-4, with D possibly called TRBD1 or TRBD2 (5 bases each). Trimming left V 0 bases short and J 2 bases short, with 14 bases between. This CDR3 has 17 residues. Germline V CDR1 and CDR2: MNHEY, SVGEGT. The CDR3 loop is CASSYSERGAPKNIQYF. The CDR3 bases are TGTGCCAGCAGTTACTCGGAGAGGGGAGCTCCCAAAAACATTCAGTACTTC.

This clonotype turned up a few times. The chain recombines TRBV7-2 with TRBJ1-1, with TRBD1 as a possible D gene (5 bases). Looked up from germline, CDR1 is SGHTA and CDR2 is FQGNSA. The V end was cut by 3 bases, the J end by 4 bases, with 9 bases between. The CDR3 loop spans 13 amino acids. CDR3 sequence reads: CASSLGEGTEAFF. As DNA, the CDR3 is TGTGCCAGCAGCTTGGGGGAGGGCACTGAAGCTTTCTTT. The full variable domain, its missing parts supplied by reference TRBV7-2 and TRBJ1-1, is GAGVSQSPSNKVTEKGKDVELRCDPISGHTALYWYRQSLGQGLEFLIYFQGNSAPDKSGLPSDRFSAERTGGSVSTLTIQRTQQEDSAVYLCASSLGEGTEAFFGQGTRLTVV.

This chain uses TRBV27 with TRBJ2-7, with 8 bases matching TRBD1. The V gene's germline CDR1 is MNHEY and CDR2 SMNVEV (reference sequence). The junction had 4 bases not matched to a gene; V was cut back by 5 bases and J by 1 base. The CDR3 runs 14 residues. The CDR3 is CASSGDRGSYEQYF. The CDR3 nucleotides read TGTGCCAGCAGTGGAGACAGGGGATCCTACGAGCAGTACTTC.

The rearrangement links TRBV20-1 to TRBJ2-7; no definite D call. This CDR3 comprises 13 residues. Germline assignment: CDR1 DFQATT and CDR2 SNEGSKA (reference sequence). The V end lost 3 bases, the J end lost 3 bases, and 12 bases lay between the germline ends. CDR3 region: CSARTEHHYEQYF. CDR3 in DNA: TGCAGTGCTAGGACTGAGCATCACTACGAGCAGTACTTC.

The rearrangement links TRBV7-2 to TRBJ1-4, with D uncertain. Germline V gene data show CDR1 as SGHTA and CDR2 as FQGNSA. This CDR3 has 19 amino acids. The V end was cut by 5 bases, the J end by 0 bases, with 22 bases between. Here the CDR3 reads CASSPPRNHHPATNEKLFF. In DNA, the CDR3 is TGTGCCAGCAGCCCCCCCAGGAATCACCACCCTGCAACTAATGAAAAACTGTTTTTT.

CDR3 amino acids: CASRGTNEQFF. The CDR3 DNA is TGTGCCAGCAGGGGGACCAATGAGCAGTTCTTC. V usage is TRBV6-1 and J usage is TRBJ2-1; either TRBD1 or TRBD2 may fit D (5 bases each). In germline, CDR1 is MNHNS, CDR2 SASEGT. The CDR3 is 11 residues long. V was shortened by 6 bases and J by 6 bases, with 6 bases between the two germline ends.

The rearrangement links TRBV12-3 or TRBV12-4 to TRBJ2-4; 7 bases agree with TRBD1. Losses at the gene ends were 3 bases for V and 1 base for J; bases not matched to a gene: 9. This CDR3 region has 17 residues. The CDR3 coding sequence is TGTGCCAGCAGTTTCCCCCCGCAGGGACAGGCCAAAAACATTCAGTACTTC. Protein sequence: CASSFPPQGQAKNIQYF.